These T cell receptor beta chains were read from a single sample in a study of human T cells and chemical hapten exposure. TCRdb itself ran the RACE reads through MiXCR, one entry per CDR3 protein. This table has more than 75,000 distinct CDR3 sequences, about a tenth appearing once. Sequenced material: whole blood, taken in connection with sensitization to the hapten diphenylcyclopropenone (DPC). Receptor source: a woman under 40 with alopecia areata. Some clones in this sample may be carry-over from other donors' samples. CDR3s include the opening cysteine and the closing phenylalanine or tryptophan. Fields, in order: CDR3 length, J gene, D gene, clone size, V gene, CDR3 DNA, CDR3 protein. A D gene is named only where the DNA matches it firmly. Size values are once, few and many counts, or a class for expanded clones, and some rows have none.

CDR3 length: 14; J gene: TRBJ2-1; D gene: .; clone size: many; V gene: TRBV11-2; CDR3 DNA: TGTGCCAGCAGCCCCCGAGCGGCCTACAATGAGCAGTTCTTC; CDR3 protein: CASSPRAAYNEQFF
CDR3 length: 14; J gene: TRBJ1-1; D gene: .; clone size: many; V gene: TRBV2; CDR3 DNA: TGTGCCAGCAGTGTAAGGGCCCCGAACACTGAAGCTTTCTTT; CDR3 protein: CASSVRAPNTEAFF
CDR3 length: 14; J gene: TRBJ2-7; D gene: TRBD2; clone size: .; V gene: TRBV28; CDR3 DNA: TGTGCCAGCAGTACTAGCGGGTCCTCCTACGAGCAGTACTTC; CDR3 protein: CASSTSGSSYEQYF
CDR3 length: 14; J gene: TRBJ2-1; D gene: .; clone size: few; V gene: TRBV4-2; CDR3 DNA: TGTGCCAGCAGCCAAGGATTCTCCTACAATGAGCAGTTCTTC; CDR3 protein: CASSQGFSYNEQFF
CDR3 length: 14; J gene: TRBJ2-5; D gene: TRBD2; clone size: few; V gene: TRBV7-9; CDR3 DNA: TGTGCCAGCAGCCAACTAGCGGTTCAAGAGACCCAGTACTTC; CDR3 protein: CASSQLAVQETQYF
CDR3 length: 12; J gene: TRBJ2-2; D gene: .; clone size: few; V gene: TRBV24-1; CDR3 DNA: TGTGCCACCAGTGTTAACACCGGGGAGCTGTTTTTT; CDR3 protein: CATSVNTGELFF
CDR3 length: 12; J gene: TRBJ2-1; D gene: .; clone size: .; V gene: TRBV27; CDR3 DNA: TGTGCCAGCAGTCCTATAGGGGATGAGCAGTTCTTC; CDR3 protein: CASSPIGDEQFF
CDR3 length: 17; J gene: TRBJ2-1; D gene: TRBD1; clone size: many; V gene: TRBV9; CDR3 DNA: TGTGCCAGCAGCGTAGGTGGTGGGACAGGGTCCCGCAATGAGCAGTTCTTC; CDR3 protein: CASSVGGGTGSRNEQFF
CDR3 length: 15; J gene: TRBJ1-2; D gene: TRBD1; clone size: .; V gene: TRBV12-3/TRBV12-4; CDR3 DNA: TGTGCCAGCAGTTTCTCCCAAGGGGGCGTCGGTGGCTACACCTTC; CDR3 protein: CASSFSQGGVGGYTF
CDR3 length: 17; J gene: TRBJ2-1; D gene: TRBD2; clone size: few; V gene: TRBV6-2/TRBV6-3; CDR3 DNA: TGTGCCAGCAGTACAATAGCGGGGGGGTACTCCTACAATGAGCAGTTCTTC; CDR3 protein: CASSTIAGGYSYNEQFF
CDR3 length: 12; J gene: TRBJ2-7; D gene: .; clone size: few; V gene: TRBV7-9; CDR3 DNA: TGTGCCAGCAGCTTAGACTCGGCCGAGCAGTACTTC; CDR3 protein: CASSLDSAEQYF
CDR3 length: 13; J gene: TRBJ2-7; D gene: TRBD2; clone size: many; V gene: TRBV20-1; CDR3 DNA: TGCAGTGCCAAAGCGGGGGTCTCCTACGAGCAGTACTTC; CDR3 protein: CSAKAGVSYEQYF
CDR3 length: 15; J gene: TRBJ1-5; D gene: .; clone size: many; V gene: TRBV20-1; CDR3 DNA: TGCAGTGCTAGACCATCCGGGACAATGGCTCAGCCCCAGCATTTT; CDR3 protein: CSARPSGTMAQPQHF
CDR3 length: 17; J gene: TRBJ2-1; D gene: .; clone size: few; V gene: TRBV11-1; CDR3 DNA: TGTGCCAGCAGCTTAGCTAACCGGGACACCAGCTACAATGAGCAGTTCTTC; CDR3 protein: CASSLANRDTSYNEQFF